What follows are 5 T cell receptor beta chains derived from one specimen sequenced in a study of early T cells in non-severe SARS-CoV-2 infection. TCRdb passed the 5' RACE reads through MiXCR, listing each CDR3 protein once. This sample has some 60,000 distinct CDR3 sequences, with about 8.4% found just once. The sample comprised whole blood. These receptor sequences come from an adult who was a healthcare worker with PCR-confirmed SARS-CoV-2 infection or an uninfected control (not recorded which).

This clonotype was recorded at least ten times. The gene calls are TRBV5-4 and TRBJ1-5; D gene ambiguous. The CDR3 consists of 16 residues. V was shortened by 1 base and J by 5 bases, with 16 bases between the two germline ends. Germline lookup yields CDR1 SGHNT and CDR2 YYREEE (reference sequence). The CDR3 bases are TGTGCCAGCAGCTTGTCTCCCGGCGGTTTACATCAGCCCCAGCATTTT. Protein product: CASSLSPGGLHQPQHF.

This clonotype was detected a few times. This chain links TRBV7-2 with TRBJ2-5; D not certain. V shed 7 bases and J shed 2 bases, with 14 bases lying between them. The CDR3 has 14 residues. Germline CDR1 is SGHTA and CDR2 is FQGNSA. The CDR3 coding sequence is TGTGCCAGCACCCGCGCCCTCACACAAGAGACCCAGTACTTC. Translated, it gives CASTRALTQETQYF.

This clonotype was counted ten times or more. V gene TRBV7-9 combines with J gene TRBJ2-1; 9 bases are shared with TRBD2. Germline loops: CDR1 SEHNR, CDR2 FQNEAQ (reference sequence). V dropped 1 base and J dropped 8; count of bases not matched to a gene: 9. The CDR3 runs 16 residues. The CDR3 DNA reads TGTGCCAGCAGCTTAGTAACTAGCGGGCATCGCGATGAGCAGTTCTTC. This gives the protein CASSLVTSGHRDEQFF.

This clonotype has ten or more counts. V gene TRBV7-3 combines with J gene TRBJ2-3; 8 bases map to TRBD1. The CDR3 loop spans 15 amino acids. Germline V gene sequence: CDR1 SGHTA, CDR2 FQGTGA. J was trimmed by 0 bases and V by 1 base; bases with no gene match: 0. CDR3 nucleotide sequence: TGTGCCAGCAGCTTAAACAGGGGGAGCACAGATACGCAGTATTTT. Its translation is CASSLNRGSTDTQYF.

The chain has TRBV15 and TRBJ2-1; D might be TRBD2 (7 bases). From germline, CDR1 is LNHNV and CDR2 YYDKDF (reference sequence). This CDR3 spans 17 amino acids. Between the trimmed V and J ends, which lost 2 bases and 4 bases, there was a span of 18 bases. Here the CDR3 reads CATSRTRTRGTYNEQFF. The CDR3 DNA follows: TGTGCCACCAGCAGAACCAGGACTAGAGGGACATACAATGAGCAGTTCTTC.